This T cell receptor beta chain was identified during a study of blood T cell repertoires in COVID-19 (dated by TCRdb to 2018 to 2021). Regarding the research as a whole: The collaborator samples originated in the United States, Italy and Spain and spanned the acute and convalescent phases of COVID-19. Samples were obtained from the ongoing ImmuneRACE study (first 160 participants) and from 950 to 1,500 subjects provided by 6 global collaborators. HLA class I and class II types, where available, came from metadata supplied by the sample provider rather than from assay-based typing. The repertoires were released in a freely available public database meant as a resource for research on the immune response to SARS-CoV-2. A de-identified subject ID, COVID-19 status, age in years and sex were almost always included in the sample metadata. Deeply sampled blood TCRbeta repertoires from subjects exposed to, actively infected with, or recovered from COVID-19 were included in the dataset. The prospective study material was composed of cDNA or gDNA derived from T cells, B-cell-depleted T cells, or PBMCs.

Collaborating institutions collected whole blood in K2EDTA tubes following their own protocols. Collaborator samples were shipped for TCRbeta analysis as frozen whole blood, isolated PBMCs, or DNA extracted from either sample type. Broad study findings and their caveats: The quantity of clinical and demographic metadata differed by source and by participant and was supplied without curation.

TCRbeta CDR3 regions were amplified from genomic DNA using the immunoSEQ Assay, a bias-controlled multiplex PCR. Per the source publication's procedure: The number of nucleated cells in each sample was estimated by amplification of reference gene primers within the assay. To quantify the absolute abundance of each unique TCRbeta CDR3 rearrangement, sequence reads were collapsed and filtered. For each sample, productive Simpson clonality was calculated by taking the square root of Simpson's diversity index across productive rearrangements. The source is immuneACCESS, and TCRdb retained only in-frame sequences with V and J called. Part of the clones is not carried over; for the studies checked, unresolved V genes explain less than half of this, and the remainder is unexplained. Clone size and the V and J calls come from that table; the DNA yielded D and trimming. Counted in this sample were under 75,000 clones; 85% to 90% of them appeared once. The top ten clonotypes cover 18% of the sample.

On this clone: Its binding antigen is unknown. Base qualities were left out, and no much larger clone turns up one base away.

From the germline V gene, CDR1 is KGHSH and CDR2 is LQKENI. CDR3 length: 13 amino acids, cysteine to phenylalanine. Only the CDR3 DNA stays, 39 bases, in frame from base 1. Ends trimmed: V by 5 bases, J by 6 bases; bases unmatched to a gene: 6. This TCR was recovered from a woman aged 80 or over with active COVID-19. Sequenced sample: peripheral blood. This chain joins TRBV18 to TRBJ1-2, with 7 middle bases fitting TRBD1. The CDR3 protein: CASSSDRENGYTF. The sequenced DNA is TGTGCCAGCTCATCCGACAGGGAGAATGGCTACACCTTC.